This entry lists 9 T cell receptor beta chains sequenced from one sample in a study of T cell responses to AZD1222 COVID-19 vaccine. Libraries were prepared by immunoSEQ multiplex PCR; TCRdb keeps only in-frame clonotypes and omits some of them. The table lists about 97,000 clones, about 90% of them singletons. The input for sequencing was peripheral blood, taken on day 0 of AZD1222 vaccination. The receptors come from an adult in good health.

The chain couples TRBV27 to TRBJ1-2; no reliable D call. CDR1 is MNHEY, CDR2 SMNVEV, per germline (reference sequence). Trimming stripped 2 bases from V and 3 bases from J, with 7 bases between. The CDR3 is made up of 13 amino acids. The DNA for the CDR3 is TGTGCCAGCAGTTTAAAGAGAGACTATGGCTACACCTTC. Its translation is CASSLKRDYGYTF.

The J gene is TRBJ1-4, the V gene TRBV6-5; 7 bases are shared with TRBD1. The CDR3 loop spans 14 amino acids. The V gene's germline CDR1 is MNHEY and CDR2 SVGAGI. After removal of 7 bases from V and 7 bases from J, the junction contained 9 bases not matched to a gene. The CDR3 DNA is TGTGCCAGCAAACTAACAGGGGCGACTGAAAAACTGTTTTTT. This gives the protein CASKLTGATEKLFF.

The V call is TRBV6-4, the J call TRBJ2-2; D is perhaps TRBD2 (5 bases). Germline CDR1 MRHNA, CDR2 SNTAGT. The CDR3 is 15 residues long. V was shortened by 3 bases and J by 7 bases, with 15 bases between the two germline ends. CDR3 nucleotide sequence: TGTGCCAGCAGTGAAGCCTTAGAGGGAGTCGGGGAGCTGTTTTTT. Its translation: CASSEALEGVGELFF.

CDR3 in amino acids: CASSIKFGDQPQHF. The CDR3 DNA follows: TGTGCCAGTAGTATCAAATTTGGTGATCAGCCCCAGCATTTT. V usage is TRBV19 and J usage is TRBJ1-5; D unclear. Germline CDR1 is LNHDA and CDR2 is SQIVND (reference sequence). Trimming pared 3 bases from V and 5 bases from J, leaving 11 bases between. There are 14 residues in the CDR3.

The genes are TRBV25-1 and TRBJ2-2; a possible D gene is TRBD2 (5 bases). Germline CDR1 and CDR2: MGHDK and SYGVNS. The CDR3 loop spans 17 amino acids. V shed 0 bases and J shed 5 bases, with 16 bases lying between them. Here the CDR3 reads CASSEYGGLLGTGELFF. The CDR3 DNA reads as TGTGCCAGCAGTGAATATGGCGGGTTGTTAGGGACCGGGGAGCTGTTTTTT.

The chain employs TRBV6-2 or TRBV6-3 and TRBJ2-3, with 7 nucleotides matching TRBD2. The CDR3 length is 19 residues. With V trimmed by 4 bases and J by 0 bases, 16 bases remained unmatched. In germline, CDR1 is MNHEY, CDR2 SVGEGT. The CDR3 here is CASSWTRSRSVVSTDTQYF. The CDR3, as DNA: TGTGCCAGCAGTTGGACTAGAAGCCGTTCGGTCGTGAGCACAGATACGCAGTATTTT.

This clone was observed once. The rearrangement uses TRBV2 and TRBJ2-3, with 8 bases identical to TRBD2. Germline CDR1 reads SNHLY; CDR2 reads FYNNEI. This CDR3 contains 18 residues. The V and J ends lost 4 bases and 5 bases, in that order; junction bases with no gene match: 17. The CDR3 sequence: CASSGRRRVAGSKDTQYF. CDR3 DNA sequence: TGTGCCAGCAGTGGAAGACGTCGTGTAGCGGGATCTAAAGATACGCAGTATTTT. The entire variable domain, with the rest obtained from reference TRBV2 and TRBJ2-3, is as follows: EPEVTQTPSHQVTQMGQEVILRCVPISNHLYFYWYRQILGQKVEFLVSFYNNEISEKSEIFDDQFSVERPDGSNFTLKIRSTKLEDSAMYFCASSGRRRVAGSKDTQYFGPGTRLTVL.

In DNA form, the CDR3 reads TGTGCCTGGAGGCCGGCGCTAGCGGGACCCCAAGAGACCCAGTACTTC. Its translation: CAWRPALAGPQETQYF. The chain links TRBV30 to TRBJ2-5; 9 positions match TRBD2. V gave up 3 bases and J gave up 1 base; unmatched junction bases: 9. The length of the CDR3 is 16 residues. Germline-derived CDR1 and CDR2 are GTSNPN and SVGIG (reference sequence).

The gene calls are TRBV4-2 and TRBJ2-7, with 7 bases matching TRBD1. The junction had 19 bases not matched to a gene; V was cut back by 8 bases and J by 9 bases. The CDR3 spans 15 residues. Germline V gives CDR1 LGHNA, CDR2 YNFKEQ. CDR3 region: CASSSGTDNRLGQYF. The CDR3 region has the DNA TGTGCCAGCTCCTCCGGGACAGACAACCGGCTTGGGCAGTACTTC.